A single sample gave rise to the 22 T cell receptor beta chains below, sequenced in a study of T cell changes during pregnancy in multiple sclerosis. Measured with immunoSEQ multiplex PCR; TCRdb has only the in-frame clones, and not every one. The sample shows tens of thousands of clones, about 89% of them seen only once. This material consisted of peripheral blood, taken in the second trimester of pregnancy. Receptors were obtained from a female donor with multiple sclerosis, enrolled in a pregnancy study.

Only a few counts were recorded for this clone. The chain links TRBV7-3 to TRBJ1-1; TRBD1 matches 9 bases. Trimming cost V 2 bases and J 9 bases; bases outside gene matches: 7. Germline V gives CDR1 SGHTA, CDR2 FQGTGA. The CDR3 sequence is 14 residues long. This CDR3 reads CASSLGRDRAQAFF. DNA of the CDR3: TGTGCCAGCAGCTTAGGCCGGGACAGGGCCCAAGCTTTCTTT.

By share of the sample, this clone is medium-sized (0.01 to 0.1%). This rearrangement joins TRBV19 to TRBJ2-1; no firm D call. V lost 4 bases, J lost 6 bases, and 10 bases lay in between. The CDR3 loop spans 13 amino acids. CDR1 LNHDA and CDR2 SQIVND come from the germline V gene (reference sequence). The CDR3 sequence: CASSSGDRNEQFF. CDR3 DNA: TGTGCCAGTAGTAGCGGAGACCGCAATGAGCAGTTCTTC.

The rearrangement joins TRBV27 to TRBJ1-2; 8 nucleotides align to TRBD1. The CDR3 is 18 residues long. The germline gives CDR1 MNHEY, CDR2 SMNVEV (reference sequence). V lost 4 bases, J lost 4 bases, and 17 bases stayed unmatched. CDR3 nucleotide sequence: TGTGCCAGCAGTTCGGGCATCAGGGGGCCGCCACTCAGCTATGGCTACACCTTC. Translation gives CASSSGIRGPPLSYGYTF.

V and J are TRBV4-2 and TRBJ2-3; 10 nucleotides align to TRBD2. The CDR3 is 18 amino acids. V shed 2 bases and J 2 bases; nucleotides not matched to a gene: 10. The germline V gene has CDR1 LGHNA and CDR2 YNFKEQ. The CDR3, as DNA: TGTGCCAGCAGCCAACCCGGGGTCCTAGCGGGGGACACAGATACGCAGTATTTT. Protein product: CASSQPGVLAGDTDTQYF.

This clone has more than one count but fewer than ten. V and J are TRBV29-1 and TRBJ1-1; possible D gene TRBD1, 6 bases. Germline V gives CDR1 SQVTM, CDR2 ANQGSEA. The CDR3 consists of 15 residues. V was shortened by 5 bases and J by 0 bases, with 16 bases between the two germline ends. The CDR3, as DNA: TGCAGCGTTCGTTCTGCCAGGGGATTGAACACTGAAGCTTTCTTT. Translated, it gives CSVRSARGLNTEAFF.

This chain uses TRBV5-1 with TRBJ1-1, with TRBD1 matching over 7 bases. The junction had 9 bases not matched to a gene; V was cut back by 4 bases and J by 0 bases. Germline loops: CDR1 SGHRS, CDR2 YFSETQ. The CDR3 runs 16 residues. The CDR3 loop reads CASSPPGGGMNTEAFF. The CDR3 DNA is TGCGCCAGCAGCCCACCAGGGGGAGGAATGAACACTGAAGCTTTCTTT. The full variable domain, its missing parts supplied by reference TRBV5-1 and TRBJ1-1, is KAGVTQTPRYLIKTRGQQVTLSCSPISGHRSVSWYQQTPGQGLQFLFEYFSETQRNKGNFPGRFSGRQFSNSRSEMNVSTLELGDSALYLCASSPPGGGMNTEAFFGQGTRLTVV.

The chain is built from TRBV6-6 and TRBJ2-3; D might be TRBD2 (5 bases). The CDR3 runs 15 residues. The V gene lost 5 bases and the J gene lost 1 base, with 13 bases spanning the gap. In germline, CDR1 is MNHNY, CDR2 SVGAGI (reference sequence). In DNA form, the CDR3 reads TGTGCCAGCAGTCCGGCGGGTGGTGGCACAGATACGCAGTATTTT. Translating it yields CASSPAGGGTDTQYF.

The CDR3 reads CASSTTGGDYNEQFF. The CDR3 coding sequence is TGTGCCAGCAGCACTACAGGGGGCGATTACAATGAGCAGTTCTTC. This chain connects TRBV5-6 to TRBJ2-1; the match to TRBD1 covers 9 bases. The trim removed 4 bases at V and 4 bases at J, leaving 6 bases unmatched. Germline CDR1 SGHDT, CDR2 YYEEEE. The CDR3 is made up of 15 amino acids.

CDR3 DNA: TGTGCCAGCAGCTTGGACAGGGGGGGGCCTGGGGCCAACGTCCTGACTTTC. Protein sequence: CASSLDRGGPGANVLTF. The rearrangement joins TRBV5-8 to TRBJ2-6; D perhaps matches TRBD1 (8 bases). This CDR3 has 17 amino acids. The V gene's germline CDR1 is SGHTS and CDR2 YDEGEE. V was pared by 0 bases and J by 2 bases, with 12 bases between.

The chain is built from TRBV5-1 and TRBJ2-5; possibly TRBD1 for D (6 bases). Trimming took off 4 bases at V and 5 bases at J, with 18 bases between the two ends. This CDR3 has 15 amino acids. CDR1 SGHRS and CDR2 YFSETQ come from the germline V gene. The CDR3 DNA is TGCGCCAGCAGCGCTGGGGAGCCAAGGGGGGAGACCCAGTACTTC. This gives the protein CASSAGEPRGETQYF. The variable domain in full, completed from reference TRBV5-1 and TRBJ2-5, reads KAGVTQTPRYLIKTRGQQVTLSCSPISGHRSVSWYQQTPGQGLQFLFEYFSETQRNKGNFPGRFSGRQFSNSRSEMNVSTLELGDSALYLCASSAGEPRGETQYFGPGTRLLVL.

V is TRBV7-9 and J is TRBJ1-6; maybe TRBD1 (6 bases). The germline CDR1 and CDR2 sequences are SEHNR and FQNEAQ (reference sequence). The ends were cut back, 2 bases at V and 10 bases at J, with 12 bases in the middle. The CDR3 loop spans 14 amino acids. The CDR3 loop is CASSLPQGNSPLHF. The CDR3 DNA sequence: TGTGCCAGCAGCTTACCTCAGGGGAACTCACCCCTCCACTTT. Full variable domain (rest looked up from reference TRBV7-9 and TRBJ1-6): DTGVSQNPRHKITKRGQNVTFRCDPISEHNRLYWYRQTLGQGPEFLTYFQNEAQLEKSRLLSDRFSAERPKGSFSTLEIQRTEQGDSAMYLCASSLPQGNSPLHFGNGTRLTVT.

This chain uses TRBV25-1 with TRBJ2-5; a weak D match, TRBD1 (6 bases). CDR1 MGHDK and CDR2 SYGVNS come from the germline V gene. The CDR3 extends over 12 amino acids. V was cut by 6 bases and J by 2 bases, with 7 bases left in between. The CDR3: CASRRGQETQYF. The DNA for the CDR3 is TGTGCCAGCAGAAGGGGGCAAGAGACCCAGTACTTC.

The chain uses TRBV7-9 and TRBJ1-1; D gene ambiguous. Deletions cut 1 base from V and 1 base from J, with 4 bases between. This CDR3 region has 13 residues. Germline assignment: CDR1 SEHNR and CDR2 FQNEAQ (reference sequence). CDR3 amino acids: CASSLDRNTEAFF. CDR3 sequence (DNA): TGTGCCAGCAGCTTAGACAGGAACACTGAAGCTTTCTTT.

The chain combines TRBV2 with TRBJ2-3, with 13 bases identical to TRBD2. Germline V gene sequence: CDR1 SNHLY, CDR2 FYNNEI. With 6 bases clipped from V and 5 bases from J, the junction kept 8 bases outside the gene matches. The CDR3 contains 16 residues. The CDR3 sequence is CASRTSGGRGRDTQYF. As DNA, the CDR3 is TGTGCCAGCAGGACTAGCGGGGGGCGAGGAAGAGATACGCAGTATTTT. The full variable domain, its missing parts supplied by reference TRBV2 and TRBJ2-3, is EPEVTQTPSHQVTQMGQEVILRCVPISNHLYFYWYRQILGQKVEFLVSFYNNEISEKSEIFDDQFSVERPDGSNFTLKIRSTKLEDSAMYFCASRTSGGRGRDTQYFGPGTRLTVL.

This chain links TRBV27 with TRBJ2-7; D is perhaps TRBD1 (6 bases). The length of the CDR3 is 15 residues. Germline V gene data show CDR1 as MNHEY and CDR2 as SMNVEV (reference sequence). With 3 bases removed from V and 2 bases from J, the gap between germline ends came to 14 bases. CDR3 DNA sequence: TGTGCCAGCAGTTTCGGTGACAGGAGAACCTACGAGCAGTACTTC. Translated, it gives CASSFGDRRTYEQYF.

The CDR3 DNA follows: TGTGCCAGCAGCTTGGGTTGGGGGGTAGGGTTCTTC. It is translated as CASSLGWGVGFF. The rearrangement uses TRBV5-6 and TRBJ2-1; D perhaps matches TRBD2 (6 bases). The CDR3 runs to 12 residues. Germline V gives CDR1 SGHDT, CDR2 YYEEEE. V dropped 0 bases and J dropped 15 bases, with 13 bases sitting between them.

CDR3 in amino acids: CASSVGTAGLLETQYF. The CDR3 DNA reads as TGTGCCAGCAGCGTAGGAACAGCGGGGCTCCTAGAGACCCAGTACTTC. The chain joins TRBV9 to TRBJ2-5, with 7 positions matching TRBD2. The length of the CDR3 is 16 residues. Germline V gene sequence: CDR1 SGDLS, CDR2 YYNGEE. Trimming took 0 bases from V and 4 from J; bases not matched to a gene: 9.

The V and J genes are TRBV4-3 and TRBJ2-7; no clear D. The CDR3 is 14 amino acids. The germline CDR1 and CDR2 sequences are LGHNA and YSLEER. Trimming removed 1 base at V and 6 bases at J, with 13 bases between. The CDR3 here is CASSQGREKGEQYF. CDR3 DNA: TGCGCCAGCAGCCAAGGGAGAGAAAAAGGCGAGCAGTACTTC.

Worth noting for this clone: The junction departs from germline at one end; a sequencing error may be responsible. The rearrangement links TRBV7-7 to TRBJ2-1, with 11 bases lining up with TRBD2. The CDR3 length is 15 residues. CDR1 and CDR2 (germline): SSHAT, FNYEAQ (reference sequence). Here the CDR3 reads CASSLVAGGLDEQFF. The CDR3, as DNA: TGTGCTAGCAGCTTAGTAGCGGGGGGGTTGGATGAGCAGTTCTTC.

The chain employs TRBV9 and TRBJ2-5, with TRBD2 matching over 9 bases. The CDR3 covers 16 residues. V gave up 4 bases and J gave up 5 bases; unmatched junction bases: 12. From germline, CDR1 is SGDLS and CDR2 YYNGEE. This chain's CDR3 is CASSPSLAGLGETQYF. The DNA of the CDR3 is TGTGCCAGCAGCCCCAGCCTAGCGGGGTTAGGGGAGACCCAGTACTTC. The entire variable domain, with the rest obtained from reference TRBV9 and TRBJ2-5, is as follows: DSGVTQTPKHLITATGQRVTLRCSPRSGDLSVYWYQQSLDQGLQFLIQYYNGEERAKGNILERFSAQQFPDLHSELNLSSLELGDSALYFCASSPSLAGLGETQYFGPGTRLLVL.

The chain is built from TRBV2 and TRBJ2-1; possible D gene TRBD2, 6 bases. V lost 7 bases and J 6 bases, leaving 19 bases between the germline ends. The length of the CDR3 is 15 residues. Germline CDR1 SNHLY, CDR2 FYNNEI. The DNA of the CDR3 is TGTGCCAGCACCGAGACTAGGTCCGTGGTCAATGAGCAGTTCTTC. Protein product: CASTETRSVVNEQFF.

This clone was counted a single time. V usage is TRBV6-5 and J usage is TRBJ1-5, with 7 positions matching TRBD1. The germline CDR1 and CDR2 sequences are MNHEY and SVGAGI. This CDR3 is built from 15 residues. J was trimmed by 6 bases and V by 6 bases; bases with no gene match: 11. CDR3 residues: CASSPTGKAPQPQHF. CDR3 in DNA: TGTGCCAGCAGCCCGACAGGGAAGGCCCCTCAGCCCCAGCATTTT.